The 29 T cell receptor beta chains in this list originate from one sample, sequenced in a study of T cell clonotyping in hematopoietic cell transplantation. Some clones are missing from TCRdb's copy, which holds only in-frame ones; the method was immunoSEQ multiplex PCR. The sample contains roughly 9,100 clones, more than 85% of which appear only once. The sequencing here drew on PBMCs, taken 100 days after allogeneic stem cell transplant. All receptors derive from a male patient aged 45-59 years who had an allogeneic stem cell transplant from a related donor, so T cells may come from the graft donor. Some clones in this sample may be carry-over from other donors' samples.

The chain uses TRBV5-1 and TRBJ2-7, with D possibly matching TRBD2 (5 bases). Trimming left V 4 bases short and J 6 bases short, with 17 bases between. The CDR3 extends over 14 amino acids. Germline V gene lookup returns CDR1 SGHRS and CDR2 YFSETQ. CDR3 residues: CASSPAARPGEQYF. For the CDR3, the DNA is TGCGCCAGCAGCCCAGCGGCTCGGCCGGGCGAGCAGTACTTC.

This clone has a single count. The gene calls are TRBV29-1 and TRBJ1-1; possible D gene TRBD1, 5 bases. The CDR3 spans 12 residues. V gave up 5 bases and J gave up 10 bases, with 17 bases separating them. The germline CDR1 and CDR2 sequences are SQVTM and ANQGSEA. The CDR3 DNA sequence: TGCAGCGTTCGTACCAGCCGGGGGGGAGCTTTCTTT. It translates to CSVRTSRGGAFF. Full variable domain (rest looked up from reference TRBV29-1 and TRBJ1-1): SAVISQKPSRDICQRGTSLTIQCQVDSQVTMMFWYRQQPGQSLTLIATANQGSEATYESGFVIDKFPISRPNLTFSTLTVSNMSPEDSSIYLCSVRTSRGGAFFGQGTRLTVV.

The chain links TRBV27 to TRBJ2-7, with 9 bases matching TRBD1. Trimming at V came to 5 bases and at J to 2 bases, leaving 7 bases not matched to a gene. The CDR3 extends over 15 amino acids. Germline CDR1 and CDR2: MNHEY and SMNVEV (reference sequence). This CDR3 is CASSPTGTGPYEQYF. The CDR3 DNA follows: TGTGCCAGCAGTCCAACCGGGACAGGGCCCTACGAGCAGTACTTC.

The chain recombines TRBV7-8 with TRBJ2-7, with 9 bases matching TRBD1. CDR3 length: 14 residues. Germline CDR1 and CDR2: SGHVS and FQNEAQ. J lost 2 bases, V lost 1 base, and 0 bases had no gene match. The CDR3 spells CASSLGTGAYEQYF. The DNA of the CDR3 is TGTGCCAGCAGCTTAGGGACAGGGGCCTACGAGCAGTACTTC.

This chain connects TRBV19 to TRBJ1-5; TRBD1 is a possible D gene (5 bases). Germline V gene sequence: CDR1 LNHDA, CDR2 SQIVND (reference sequence). The V end was cut by 8 bases, the J end by 7 bases, with 12 bases between. This CDR3 comprises 12 residues. The CDR3 DNA reads TGTGCCAGTTGGAGTCAGGGCCAGCCCCAGCATTTT. Its translation: CASWSQGQPQHF.

V gene TRBV9 combines with J gene TRBJ1-2, with D hard to call. The V gene's germline CDR1 is SGDLS and CDR2 YYNGEE. V was cut by 2 bases and J by 8 bases, with 19 bases left in between. This CDR3 is built from 15 residues. CDR3 sequence reads: CASSVGRPGGGGYTF. CDR3 sequence (DNA): TGTGCCAGCAGCGTCGGTCGCCCGGGAGGAGGCGGCTACACCTTC. The variable domain in full, with the rest retrieved from reference TRBV9 and TRBJ1-2, is DSGVTQTPKHLITATGQRVTLRCSPRSGDLSVYWYQQSLDQGLQFLIQYYNGEERAKGNILERFSAQQFPDLHSELNLSSLELGDSALYFCASSVGRPGGGGYTFGSGTRLTVV.

This clone was found a few times. The V call is TRBV28, the J call TRBJ1-1, with a weak D call TRBD1 (6 bases). Germline V lookup: CDR1 MDHEN, CDR2 SYDVKM. There are 13 residues in the CDR3. The germline V and J ends were trimmed by 6 bases and 7 bases, with 15 bases remaining between them. The CDR3 protein is CASSRRGTYEAFF. The DNA of the CDR3 is TGTGCCAGCAGCCGACGAGGGACATATGAAGCTTTCTTT. The full variable domain, completed using reference TRBV28 and TRBJ1-1, is DVKVTQSSRYLVKRTGEKVFLECVQDMDHENMFWYRQDPGLGLRLIYFSYDVKMKEKGDIPEGYSVSREKKERFSLILESASTNQTSMYLCASSRRGTYEAFFGQGTRLTVV.

V gene TRBV19 combines with J gene TRBJ1-5; D is unclear. Germline V gene data show CDR1 as LNHDA and CDR2 as SQIVND (reference sequence). V was shortened by 4 bases and J by 2 bases, with 12 bases between the two germline ends. CDR3 length equals 15 residues. The CDR3 region has the DNA TGTGCCAGTAGTACCTTGGGGTCAGGCAATCAGCCCCAGCATTTT. This translates into CASSTLGSGNQPQHF.

The chain joins TRBV27 to TRBJ1-1; the match to TRBD1 covers 8 bases. CDR3 length: 14 amino acids. V lost 3 bases, J lost 0 bases, and 0 bases stayed unmatched. The V gene's germline CDR1 is MNHEY and CDR2 SMNVEV (reference sequence). CDR3 DNA sequence: TGTGCCAGCAGTTTGACAGGGGTGAACACTGAAGCTTTCTTT. Its protein product is CASSLTGVNTEAFF.

Written as DNA, the CDR3 is TGTGCCAGCAGCTTGGTGGCAAGTTTCGCTAATGAAAAACTGTTTTTT. Translated, it gives CASSLVASFANEKLFF. This chain joins TRBV5-8 and TRBJ1-4; no reliable D call. The CDR3 totals 16 residues. CDR1 is SGHTS and CDR2 is YDEGEE in the germline V gene. V lost 0 bases and J 3 bases, leaving 12 bases between the germline ends.

The chain has TRBV7-2 and TRBJ2-7, with TRBD2 identical over 8 bases. The V gene's germline CDR1 is SGHTA and CDR2 FQGNSA. The CDR3 contains 14 residues. Germline trimming cut 5 bases from V and 2 bases from J; bases unmatched to any gene: 5. CDR3 loop: CASSRTGGAYEQYF. CDR3 in DNA: TGTGCCAGCAGCAGAACGGGAGGGGCCTACGAGCAGTACTTC.

This chain's CDR3 is CASSVAGTKSTDTQYF. Here the CDR3 DNA reads TGTGCCAGCAGCGTAGCAGGGACAAAGAGCACAGATACGCAGTATTTT. The chain carries TRBV9 and TRBJ2-3, with D perhaps TRBD1 (6 bases). Trimming took off 0 bases at V and 0 bases at J, with 11 bases between the two ends. Germline-derived CDR1 and CDR2 are SGDLS and YYNGEE. The CDR3 has 16 residues.

This clone was seen only once. J is TRBJ2-1 and V is TRBV7-9; either TRBD1 or TRBD2 may supply D (5 bases each). The germline V gene encodes CDR1 SEHNR and CDR2 FQNEAQ (reference sequence). This CDR3 has 15 residues. V lost 5 bases, J lost 1 base, and 12 bases lay in between. CDR3 region: CASSIGEGSYNEQFF. CDR3 nucleotide sequence: TGTGCCAGCAGCATCGGCGAGGGGTCCTACAATGAGCAGTTCTTC.

J is TRBJ1-1 and V is TRBV5-5; TRBD1 matches 8 bases. This CDR3 is 14 amino acids long. The V gene's germline CDR1 is SGHKS and CDR2 YYEKEE (reference sequence). J was trimmed by 4 bases and V by 5 bases; bases with no gene match: 7. This chain's CDR3 is CASSFQGARTEAFF. The CDR3 DNA follows: TGTGCCAGCAGTTTCCAGGGGGCGCGCACTGAAGCTTTCTTT.

This chain joins TRBV6-5 and TRBJ2-7; maybe TRBD2 (5 bases). Looked up from germline, CDR1 is MNHEY and CDR2 is SVGAGI. The CDR3 totals 12 residues. The germline V and J ends were trimmed by 5 bases and 5 bases, with 10 bases remaining between them. The CDR3 sequence: CASSTGFNEQYF. CDR3 nucleotide sequence: TGTGCCAGCAGTACGGGGTTCAACGAGCAGTACTTC.

V usage is TRBV18 and J usage is TRBJ2-2, with a possible D match to TRBD2 (6 bases). The CDR3 runs to 16 residues. Germline CDR1 is KGHSH and CDR2 is LQKENI. V lost 4 bases and J lost 0, with 12 bases in between. CDR3 sequence: CASSRPGLPNTGELFF. The DNA for the CDR3 is TGTGCCAGCTCACGACCGGGACTTCCGAACACCGGGGAGCTGTTTTTT. Together with reference TRBV18 and TRBJ2-2, the CDR3 gives the full variable domain: NAGVMQNPRHLVRRRGQEARLRCSPMKGHSHVYWYRQLPEEGLKFMVYLQKENIIDESGMPKERFSAEFPKEGPSILRIQQVVRGDSAAYFCASSRPGLPNTGELFFGEGSRLTVL.

The gene calls are TRBV27 and TRBJ2-7; D assignment may be TRBD1 or TRBD2 (5 bases each). The CDR3 has 20 amino acids. CDR1 is MNHEY and CDR2 is SMNVEV in the germline V gene (reference sequence). The V and J ends lost 5 bases and 0 bases respectively, with 29 bases between them. Here the CDR3 DNA reads TGTGCCAGCAGTAACTACCGGGACCCCTTAATTCCTGGGCGCTCCTACGAGCAGTACTTC. Its protein is CASSNYRDPLIPGRSYEQYF.

Remarks on this clone: A read error may account for a junction end that differs from germline. The chain recombines TRBV4-1 with TRBJ1-5; 7 bases are a match to TRBD1. CDR1 and CDR2 from the germline V gene are MGHRA and YSYEKL. The CDR3 length is 15 residues. CDR3 coding DNA: TGCGACAGCAGCCATCACCAGGGGGGAGATCAGCCCCAGCATTTT. It encodes CDSSHHQGGDQPQHF.

The chain combines TRBV5-1 with TRBJ2-5, with D perhaps matching TRBD1 or TRBD2 (6 bases each). The CDR3 contains 15 residues. Trimming removed 1 base at V and 5 bases at J, with 15 bases between. The V gene's germline CDR1 is SGHRS and CDR2 YFSETQ. The CDR3 protein is CASSLSAGQGETQYF. The CDR3 nucleotides read TGCGCCAGCAGCTTGTCCGCGGGGCAGGGGGAGACCCAGTACTTC.

The chain employs TRBV7-2 and TRBJ1-1, with TRBD1 as a possible D gene (6 bases). The germline V and J ends were trimmed by 7 bases and 7 bases, with 19 bases remaining between them. Per the germline V gene, CDR1 is SGHTA and CDR2 is FQGNSA. The CDR3 spans 14 residues. DNA of the CDR3: TGTGCCAGCACCGTCGAACAGGGAGGTGATGAAGCTTTCTTT. Residues: CASTVEQGGDEAFF.

The rearrangement uses TRBV19 and TRBJ2-1, with TRBD2 matching 10 bases. This CDR3 region has 16 residues. CDR1 LNHDA and CDR2 SQIVND come from the germline V gene (reference sequence). Trimming took 2 bases from V and 7 from J; bases not matched to a gene: 8. CDR3 protein: CASSITPSGGVNEQFF. For the CDR3, the DNA is TGTGCCAGTAGTATAACCCCTAGCGGGGGTGTAAATGAGCAGTTCTTC.

Only one count was recorded for this clone. The V call is TRBV7-6, the J call TRBJ2-5; D remains unclear. This CDR3 comprises 13 residues. CDR1 and CDR2 from the germline V gene are SGHVS and FNYEAQ. Trimming shortened V by 7 bases and J by 1 base, and 10 bases separated the two germline ends. DNA for the CDR3: TGTGCCAGCACCCCCATAGGCCAAGAGACCCAGTACTTC. This encodes CASTPIGQETQYF.

The chain has TRBV5-1 and TRBJ2-7, with TRBD1 identical over 10 bases. Germline CDR1 and CDR2: SGHRS and YFSETQ. The CDR3 loop spans 17 amino acids. With V trimmed by 1 base and J by 0 bases, 7 bases remained unmatched. CDR3 in DNA: TGCGCCAGCAGCTTGCGGACAGGGGGAGAGAGCTCCTACGAGCAGTACTTC. Its protein is CASSLRTGGESSYEQYF.

The rearrangement uses TRBV18 and TRBJ1-3, with a weak D call TRBD1 (5 bases). Trimming took 6 bases from V and 0 from J, leaving 12 bases between them. Germline V gene sequence: CDR1 KGHSH, CDR2 LQKENI. CDR3 length: 15 amino acids. The chain's CDR3 is CASSRDGISGNTIYF. DNA of the CDR3: TGTGCCAGCTCTAGGGACGGAATCTCTGGAAACACCATATATTTT.

The V gene is TRBV28, the J gene TRBJ2-7; no reliable D call. V gave up 5 bases and J gave up 7 bases, with 15 bases separating them. The germline V gene has CDR1 MDHEN and CDR2 SYDVKM. The CDR3 sequence is 13 residues long. The CDR3 DNA reads as TGTGCCAGCAGTACCCCGACACCGGTAGAGCAGTACTTC. Protein product: CASSTPTPVEQYF.

The chain carries TRBV6-1 and TRBJ1-2, with TRBD1 as a possible D gene (6 bases). Germline assignment: CDR1 MNHNS and CDR2 SASEGT. V was pared by 2 bases and J by 4 bases, with 17 bases between. The CDR3 loop spans 16 amino acids. As DNA, the CDR3 is TGTGCCAGCAGTGAAACGAGGGGGAATTCGGGCTATGGCTACACCTTC. As protein: CASSETRGNSGYGYTF.

The rearrangement joins TRBV19 to TRBJ2-7; possibly TRBD2 for D (5 bases). Germline V lookup: CDR1 LNHDA, CDR2 SQIVND (reference sequence). Deletions cut 3 bases from V and 6 bases from J, with 12 bases between. The CDR3 has 13 residues. The CDR3 loop reads CASSIVWRAEQYF. In DNA form, the CDR3 reads TGTGCCAGTAGTATCGTCTGGCGGGCCGAGCAGTACTTC.

The chain links TRBV5-1 to TRBJ2-7, with TRBD1 matching over 7 bases. The CDR3 runs 14 residues. Germline lookup yields CDR1 SGHRS and CDR2 YFSETQ. After removal of 1 base from V and 5 bases from J, the junction contained 6 bases not matched to a gene. The CDR3 nucleotides are TGCGCCAGCAGCTTGACCAACACAGGGGACGAGCAGTACTTC. Amino acid sequence: CASSLTNTGDEQYF.

The chain couples TRBV29-1 to TRBJ1-1, with D possibly matching TRBD1 (5 bases). The V end lost 7 bases, the J end lost 2 bases, and 14 bases lay between the germline ends. There are 13 residues in the CDR3. Per the germline V gene, CDR1 is SQVTM and CDR2 is ANQGSEA. The chain's CDR3 is CSGTGTDNTEAFF. CDR3 DNA: TGCAGCGGCACCGGGACGGACAACACTGAAGCTTTCTTT. The complete variable domain, with remaining parts taken from reference TRBV29-1 and TRBJ1-1, reads SAVISQKPSRDICQRGTSLTIQCQVDSQVTMMFWYRQQPGQSLTLIATANQGSEATYESGFVIDKFPISRPNLTFSTLTVSNMSPEDSSIYLCSGTGTDNTEAFFGQGTRLTVV.